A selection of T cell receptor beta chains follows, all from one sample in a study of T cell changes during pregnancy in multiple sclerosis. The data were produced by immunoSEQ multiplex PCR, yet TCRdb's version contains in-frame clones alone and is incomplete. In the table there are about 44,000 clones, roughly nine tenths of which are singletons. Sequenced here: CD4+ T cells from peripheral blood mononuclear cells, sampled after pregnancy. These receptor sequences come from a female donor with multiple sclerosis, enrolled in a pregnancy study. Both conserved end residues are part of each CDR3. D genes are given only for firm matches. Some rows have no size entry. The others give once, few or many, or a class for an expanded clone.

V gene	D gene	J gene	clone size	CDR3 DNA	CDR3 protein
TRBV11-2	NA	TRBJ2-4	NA	TGTGCCAGCAGCCCACAGCTGGACATTCAGTACTTC	CASSPQLDIQYF
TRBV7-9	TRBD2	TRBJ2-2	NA	TGTGCCAGCAGCTCGTACCGAGTAGCGGGAGACACCGGGGAGCTGTTTTTT	CASSSYRVAGDTGELFF
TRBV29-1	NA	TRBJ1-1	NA	TGCAGCGTTGGGTTATGGGACAATGAAGCTTTCTTT	CSVGLWDNEAFF
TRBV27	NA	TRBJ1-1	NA	TGTGCCAGCAGCCTAGAGGGTTACAGGGTCATACGGAGCACTGAAGCTTTCTTT	CASSLEGYRVIRSTEAFF
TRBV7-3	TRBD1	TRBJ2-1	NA	TGTGCCAGCAGCGTAACCGGGACAGGGGGGGATGAGCAGTTCTTC	CASSVTGTGGDEQFF
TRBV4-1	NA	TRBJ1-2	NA	TGCGCCAGCAGCTCGCCTCGACAGGCCCACATCTATGGCTACACCTTC	CASSSPRQAHIYGYTF
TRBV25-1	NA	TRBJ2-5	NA	TGTGCCAGCAGTGAGGGCAGGGGAGCACTGGAGACCCAGTACTTC	CASSEGRGALETQYF
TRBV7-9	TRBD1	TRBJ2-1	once	TGTGCCAGCAGGGATACAGGGGGCTACAATGAGCAGTTCTTC	CASRDTGGYNEQFF
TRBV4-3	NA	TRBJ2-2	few	TGCGCCAGCAGCCACGGACTTCCCCCCGCGACGGACACCGGGGAGCTGTTTTTT	CASSHGLPPATDTGELFF
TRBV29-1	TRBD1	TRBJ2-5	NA	TGCAGCGTTGAAGAGGGGACAGCTCCGGAGACCCAGTACTTC	CSVEEGTAPETQYF
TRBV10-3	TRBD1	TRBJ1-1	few	TGTGCCATCACCGGGGACAGGGAAACTGAAGCTTTCTTT	CAITGDRETEAFF
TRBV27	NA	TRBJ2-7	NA	TGTGCCAGCAGAAAAAAGACTGGCGGGGTCTCCTACGAGCAGTACTTC	CASRKKTGGVSYEQYF
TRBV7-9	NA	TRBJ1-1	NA	TGTGCCAGCATCGGACTGAACATGAACACTGAAGCTTTCTTT	CASIGLNMNTEAFF
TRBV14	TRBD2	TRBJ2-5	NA	TGTGCCAGCAGCCTGACTAGCGGGAGCCATCCGAGAGGGACCCAGTACTTC	CASSLTSGSHPRGTQYF
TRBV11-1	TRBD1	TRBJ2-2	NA	TGTGCCAGCAGCTCCCCACAGGGGACCGGGGAGCTGTTTTTT	CASSSPQGTGELFF
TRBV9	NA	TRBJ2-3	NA	TGTGCCAGCAGCGTAGCTATTGGGCAGGGGAAGAGTGATACGCAGTATTTT	CASSVAIGQGKSDTQYF
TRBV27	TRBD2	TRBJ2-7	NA	TGTGCCAGCAGGTTGCTAGCGGGAGAAGTGCACGAGCAGTACTTC	CASRLLAGEVHEQYF
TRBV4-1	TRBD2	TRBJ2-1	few	TGCGCCAGCAGCCAAGGGTCTAGCGGGAGGATTGAGCAGTTCTTC	CASSQGSSGRIEQFF
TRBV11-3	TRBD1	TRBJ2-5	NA	TGTGCCAGCAGCTTAGTAGGGGGCGCGGAAGAGACCCAGTACTTC	CASSLVGGAEETQYF
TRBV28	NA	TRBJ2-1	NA	TGTGCCAGCATTCATAGCGACCTCTCCTACAATGAGCAGTTCTTC	CASIHSDLSYNEQFF
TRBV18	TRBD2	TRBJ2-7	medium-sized	TGTGCCAGCTCAACGACTAGCGGAACATTCTACGAGCAGTACTTC	CASSTTSGTFYEQYF
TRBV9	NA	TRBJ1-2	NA	TGTGCCAGCAGCACCGGGGATGGCACAGATTATGGCTACACCTTC	CASSTGDGTDYGYTF
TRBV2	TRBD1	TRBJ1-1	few	TGTGCCAGCAGTCTACAGGGGGTTGCAACTGAAGCTTTCTTT	CASSLQGVATEAFF
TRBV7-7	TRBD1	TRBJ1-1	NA	TGTGCCAGCAGCCCGACCACAGGGGCTTCTGAAGCTTTCTTT	CASSPTTGASEAFF
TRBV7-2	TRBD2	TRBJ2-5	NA	TGTGCCAGCAGCCCAGGGACTAGAAAAGAGACCCAGTACTTC	CASSPGTRKETQYF
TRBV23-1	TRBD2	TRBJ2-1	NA	TGCGCCAGCAGTCAAGCGGGAGGAAAGAGGAATGAGCAGTTCTTC	CASSQAGGKRNEQFF
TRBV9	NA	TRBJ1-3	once	TGTGCCAGCAGCACCCGCCCGGCAGCGGGAAACACCATATATTTT	CASSTRPAAGNTIYF
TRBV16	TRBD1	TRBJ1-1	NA	TGTGCCAGCAGCCATACCGGGACAGGGAGTGGTGTGGCTTTCTTT	CASSHTGTGSGVAFF
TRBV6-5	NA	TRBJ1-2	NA	TGTGCCAGCAGTTTGAGGGCAGGTGATGGCTACACCTTC	CASSLRAGDGYTF
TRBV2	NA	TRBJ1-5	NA	TGTGCCAGCACCACCGGGGGGGGTAATCAGCCCCAGCATTTT	CASTTGGGNQPQHF
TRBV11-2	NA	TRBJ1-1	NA	TGTGCCAGCAGCCGAATGACCCTCCTTGGCGGCACTGAAGCTTTCTTT	CASSRMTLLGGTEAFF
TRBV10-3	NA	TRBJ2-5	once	TGTGCCTCAGCGCAGAACCAAGAGACCCAGTACTTC	CASAQNQETQYF
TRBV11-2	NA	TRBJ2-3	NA	TGTGCCAGCAGCTTAACCGGGAGCTGGGCAGATACGCAGTATTTT	CASSLTGSWADTQYF
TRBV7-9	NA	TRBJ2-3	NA	TGTGCCAGCAGCGCACCAACGGAGGGCCTGGATACGCAGTATTTT	CASSAPTEGLDTQYF
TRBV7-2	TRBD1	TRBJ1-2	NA	TGTGCCAGCAGCCTACGACAGGGGGCCCGAGGGGGCTACACCTTC	CASSLRQGARGGYTF
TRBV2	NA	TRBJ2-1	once	TGTGCCAGCAGTGGCTATCATCCCGGGGTTGCCTACAATGAGCAGTTCTTC	CASSGYHPGVAYNEQFF
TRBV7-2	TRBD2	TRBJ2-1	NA	TGTGCCAGCAGCCTAAGCGGGAGTCTGAATGAGCAGTTCTTC	CASSLSGSLNEQFF
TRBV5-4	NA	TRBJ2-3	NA	TGTGCCAGCAGCAGGCGGGACTGGAGCAGAGATACGCAGTATTTT	CASSRRDWSRDTQYF
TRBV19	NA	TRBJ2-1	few	TGTGCCAGTAGTATTATCGGGGGTGAGCAGTTCTTC	CASSIIGGEQFF
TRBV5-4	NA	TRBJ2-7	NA	TGTGCCAGCAGCTTAGCGACTAGACCCTACGAGCAGTACTTC	CASSLATRPYEQYF
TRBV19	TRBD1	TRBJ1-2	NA	TGTGCCAGTAGTATGGGACAGATCTATGGCTACACCTTC	CASSMGQIYGYTF
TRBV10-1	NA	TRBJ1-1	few	TGCGCCAGCAGTGAGTCGACGGGGGGAGAAGCTTTCTTT	CASSESTGGEAFF
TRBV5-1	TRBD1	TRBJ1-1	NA	TGCGCCAGCAGCCCCGCGGGACAGGGGTTGAACACTGAAGCTTTCTTT	CASSPAGQGLNTEAFF
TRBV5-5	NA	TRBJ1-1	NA	TGTGCCAGCAGCTTGGTCCGGGGCACTGAAGCTTTCTTT	CASSLVRGTEAFF
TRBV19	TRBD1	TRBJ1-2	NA	TGTGCCAGTAGTATAGAATGGTACAGGGGTAACTATGGCTACACCTTC	CASSIEWYRGNYGYTF